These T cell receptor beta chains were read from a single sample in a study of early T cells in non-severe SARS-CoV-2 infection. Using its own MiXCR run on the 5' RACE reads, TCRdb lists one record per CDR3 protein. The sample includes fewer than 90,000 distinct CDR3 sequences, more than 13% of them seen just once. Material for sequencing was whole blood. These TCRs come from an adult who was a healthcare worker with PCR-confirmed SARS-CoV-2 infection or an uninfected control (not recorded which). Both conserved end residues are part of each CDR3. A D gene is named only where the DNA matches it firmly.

CASSQGMGGTTDTQYF	NA	TRBV5-6	TRBJ2-3
CASSPNRGGLDNEQFF	TRBD2	TRBV28	TRBJ2-1
CASITSGGGEPQHF	NA	TRBV28	TRBJ1-5
CSARDQGGNYGYTF	TRBD1	TRBV20-1	TRBJ1-2
CASSGGQFSTGELFF	NA	TRBV6-1	TRBJ2-2
CSVDGTGDTDTQYF	TRBD1	TRBV29-1	TRBJ2-3
CAWSAANTDTQYF	NA	TRBV30	TRBJ2-3
CASSFGDTQYF	NA	TRBV5-1	TRBJ2-3
CASSPNMNTEAFF	NA	TRBV10-1	TRBJ1-1
CASSSSTRDTSRGFF	NA	TRBV6-6	TRBJ2-1
CATNPGGGFAGYTF	NA	TRBV5-6	TRBJ1-2
CASSLRDGYGYTF	NA	TRBV5-5	TRBJ1-2
CASSQMSLGEEQYF	NA	TRBV3-1	TRBJ2-7
CASSSLGLAGAFQETQYF	TRBD2	TRBV5-1	TRBJ2-5
CASSQETGASNEQFF	NA	TRBV3-1	TRBJ2-1
CASSYAAGYTF	NA	TRBV6-6	TRBJ1-2
CAISDGPGTDTQYF	NA	TRBV10-3	TRBJ2-3
CSAPGHINIQYF	NA	TRBV20-1	TRBJ2-4
CASSRPGLTPDTQYF	NA	TRBV12-3/TRBV12-4	TRBJ2-3
CASSEYNEQFF	NA	TRBV7-2	TRBJ2-1
CASSPHAGNTIYF	NA	TRBV7-3	TRBJ1-3
CASSSAGTGSGANVLTF	TRBD1	TRBV6-6	TRBJ2-6
CASSLLGQGYGYTF	NA	TRBV27	TRBJ1-2
CASSLQVNEKLFF	NA	TRBV11-3	TRBJ1-4
CASSLRTGGSGANVLTF	TRBD1	TRBV14	TRBJ2-6
CASSRRGETQYF	NA	TRBV18	TRBJ2-5
CASSLTNSNQPQHF	NA	TRBV7-9	TRBJ1-5
CASSIVGRDTQYF	NA	TRBV7-2	TRBJ2-3
CASSSGTAQNTEAFF	TRBD1	TRBV5-1	TRBJ1-1
CASSPRDSSYEQYF	TRBD1	TRBV12-3/TRBV12-4	TRBJ2-7
CASSLTGLEETQYF	TRBD2	TRBV11-1	TRBJ2-5
CASTRQGVPYEQYF	NA	TRBV2	TRBJ2-7
CASSVVPTGNYGYTF	NA	TRBV9	TRBJ1-2
CASSLDRGTEPQHF	TRBD1	TRBV18	TRBJ1-5
CASSLAGIDTQYF	NA	TRBV11-2	TRBJ2-3
CASAPPGGEAFF	NA	TRBV6-2/TRBV6-3	TRBJ1-1